This passage covers 28 T cell receptor beta chains from one sample sequenced in a study of shared clonotypes between healthy human individuals. Libraries were prepared by immunoSEQ multiplex PCR; TCRdb keeps only in-frame clonotypes and omits some of them. Seen here are 850,000 to 1,200,000 clones, under 80% observed once, and the top ten hold about 1.5%. Sequenced material: memory CD4+ T cells sorted from blood. Subset indicated: CD45RA-negative fraction. The receptors shown here come from a man aged 18 to 30 in good health.

Comment on this clone: Different DNA sequences within this sample yield the same CDR3. V usage is TRBV7-2 and J usage is TRBJ2-5, with TRBD2 matching 7 bases. After removal of 1 base from V and 5 bases from J, the junction contained 7 bases not matched to a gene. CDR3 length: 15 amino acids. The germline V gene encodes CDR1 SGHTA and CDR2 FQGNSA. The CDR3 region has the DNA TGTGCCAGCAGCTTAGGTGGGAGGGCCGAGGAGACCCAGTACTTC. Amino acids: CASSLGGRAEETQYF. Full variable domain (remainder filled in from reference TRBV7-2 and TRBJ2-5): GAGVSQSPSNKVTEKGKDVELRCDPISGHTALYWYRQSLGQGLEFLIYFQGNSAPDKSGLPSDRFSAERTGGSVSTLTIQRTQQEDSAVYLCASSLGGRAEETQYFGPGTRLLVL.

A few counts support this clone. The chain employs TRBV4-1 and TRBJ2-6; D is undetermined. Trimming stripped 1 base from V and 2 bases from J, with 0 bases between. CDR1 is MGHRA, CDR2 YSYEKL, per germline. This CDR3 has 13 residues. CDR3 sequence: CASSQAGANVLTF. In DNA form, the CDR3 reads TGCGCCAGCAGCCAAGCTGGGGCCAACGTCCTGACTTTC.

Of note for this clone: Other DNA sequences in the same sample also yield this CDR3. The J gene is TRBJ2-5, the V gene TRBV11-2; D is uncertain. CDR3 length equals 11 residues. Trimming took off 5 bases at V and 5 bases at J, with 6 bases between the two ends. The germline gives CDR1 SGHAT, CDR2 FQNNGV. CDR3 sequence reads: CASSLGETQYF. DNA of the CDR3: TGTGCCAGCAGCCTTGGGGAGACCCAGTACTTC.

The chain carries TRBV13 and TRBJ2-1; D is possibly TRBD2 (6 bases). The CDR3 consists of 17 residues. Trimming left V 0 bases short and J 7 bases short, with 19 bases between. Germline CDR1 PRHDT, CDR2 FYEKMQ (reference sequence). CDR3 region: CASSLGRGAGLWNEQFF. The CDR3 coding sequence is TGTGCCAGCAGCTTAGGCCGTGGTGCGGGGTTGTGGAATGAGCAGTTCTTC.

This chain's CDR3 is CASSPRYRGQPYNEQFF. In nucleotides, the CDR3 is TGTGCCAGCAGCCCCCGCTACAGGGGGCAACCCTACAATGAGCAGTTCTTC. V is TRBV7-9 and J is TRBJ2-1; 9 bases agree with TRBD1. This CDR3 spans 17 amino acids. V shed 5 bases and J 2 bases; nucleotides not matched to a gene: 10. CDR1 is SEHNR and CDR2 is FQNEAQ in the germline V gene (reference sequence).

The chain employs TRBV10-3 and TRBJ1-6; tentatively, D is TRBD1 (5 bases). Germline assignment: CDR1 ENHRY and CDR2 SYGVKD. V dropped 6 bases and J dropped 3 bases, with 9 bases sitting between them. This CDR3 contains 14 residues. CDR3 residues: CAIRGDNYNSPLHF. The CDR3 DNA reads as TGTGCCATCAGGGGGGATAACTATAATTCACCCCTCCACTTT.

This clone was recorded once. The chain links TRBV14 to TRBJ2-3; a possible D gene is TRBD2 (6 bases). The CDR3 loop spans 16 amino acids. Germline V gives CDR1 SGHDN, CDR2 FVKESK. V was trimmed by 0 bases and J by 3 bases, leaving 13 bases between them. CDR3 nucleotide sequence: TGTGCCAGCAGCCAAGATTATTTGGGGGGAACAGATACGCAGTATTTT. It codes for CASSQDYLGGTDTQYF. Based on the CDR3 plus reference TRBV14 and TRBJ2-3, the full variable domain is EAGVTQFPSHSVIEKGQTVTLRCDPISGHDNLYWYRRVMGKEIKFLLHFVKESKQDESGMPNNRFLAERTGGTYSTLKVQPAELEDSGVYFCASSQDYLGGTDTQYFGPGTRLTVL.

A word on this clone: Other DNA sequences of this sample code for an identical CDR3. The chain carries TRBV5-1 and TRBJ2-1; 14 positions agree with TRBD2. The CDR3 extends over 15 amino acids. CDR1 is SGHRS, CDR2 YFSETQ, per germline. V was clipped by 5 bases and J by 7 bases; unmatched bases: 5. The CDR3 loop reads CASREGTSGGNEQFF. CDR3 DNA: TGCGCCAGCAGGGAGGGGACTAGCGGGGGAAATGAGCAGTTCTTC.

Only a few counts were recorded for this clone. The V gene is TRBV18, the J gene TRBJ1-2, with D tentatively TRBD1 (5 bases). V lost 3 bases and J lost 8, with 10 bases in between. This CDR3 contains 12 residues. Germline lookup yields CDR1 KGHSH and CDR2 LQKENI. The CDR3 DNA follows: TGTGCCAGCTCACCCGGGGACCGAGGCTACACCTTC. It yields the protein CASSPGDRGYTF.

This rearrangement joins TRBV23-1 to TRBJ2-5; D possibly corresponds to TRBD2 (5 bases). TRBV23-1 is an ORF; its function is uncertain. There are 16 residues in the CDR3. Between the trimmed V and J ends, which lost 4 bases and 2 bases, there was a span of 17 bases. The CDR3 protein is CASSRRRTLGQETQYF. CDR3 nucleotides: TGCGCCAGCAGTCGTCGGAGGACCCTGGGTCAAGAGACCCAGTACTTC.

This chain joins TRBV6-1 and TRBJ1-5; TRBD1 matches 9 bases. V trimming: 4 bases; J trimming: 2 bases; junction bases outside the gene matches: 3. The CDR3 loop spans 15 amino acids. Looked up from germline, CDR1 is MNHNS and CDR2 is SASEGT. For the CDR3, the DNA is TGTGCCAGCAGTGCCTGGACAGGGGGCAATCAGCCCCAGCATTTT. Residues: CASSAWTGGNQPQHF.

This clone was recorded a few times. J is TRBJ2-1 and V is TRBV19; D gene uncertain. The CDR3 has 14 residues. Germline-derived CDR1 and CDR2 are LNHDA and SQIVND (reference sequence). V shed 1 base and J shed 8 bases, with 12 bases lying between them. The chain's CDR3 is CASSIGQPWDEQFF. CDR3 coding DNA: TGTGCCAGTAGTATAGGCCAGCCCTGGGATGAGCAGTTCTTC.

The chain combines TRBV19 with TRBJ2-3, with D perhaps given as TRBD1 or TRBD2 (6 bases each). The CDR3 extends over 17 amino acids. Germline CDR1 reads LNHDA; CDR2 reads SQIVND (reference sequence). Trimming took off 10 bases at V and 3 bases at J, with 26 bases between the two ends. The CDR3 region is CATKGGGTNIGTDTQYF. The DNA for the CDR3 is TGTGCCACCAAGGGAGGAGGGACAAACATCGGTACAGATACGCAGTATTTT.

In the case of this clone: This sample includes further DNA sequences coding for the same CDR3. The chain's CDR3 is CASSPGAGTDTQYF. As DNA, the CDR3 is TGTGCCAGCAGCCCGGGGGCTGGCACAGATACGCAGTATTTT. This chain connects TRBV7-2 to TRBJ2-3; D possibly matches TRBD1 or TRBD2 (6 bases each). The germline CDR1 and CDR2 sequences are SGHTA and FQGNSA. V was trimmed by 5 bases and J by 1 base, leaving 10 bases between them. The CDR3 has 14 amino acids.

This clone came up many times. The same CDR3 can be traced to other DNA sequences in this sample. The chain couples TRBV21-1 to TRBJ2-1; the table's D gene call, TRBD2, was not cross checked with the DNA. TRBV21-1 is a pseudogene locus. This CDR3 is 12 amino acids long. CDR3 loop: CASSKAGNEQFF. CDR3 coding DNA: TGTGCCAGCAGCAAAGCCGGCAATGAGCAGTTCTTC.

The chain is built from TRBV2 and TRBJ2-7; unclear D gene. Germline CDR1 SNHLY, CDR2 FYNNEI. This CDR3 comprises 14 residues. The V and J ends lost 4 bases and 0 bases respectively, with 10 bases between them. The CDR3 sequence: CASSGGGGSYEQYF. DNA for the CDR3: TGTGCCAGCAGTGGAGGCGGCGGCTCCTACGAGCAGTACTTC. Together with reference TRBV2 and TRBJ2-7, the CDR3 gives the full variable domain: EPEVTQTPSHQVTQMGQEVILRCVPISNHLYFYWYRQILGQKVEFLVSFYNNEISEKSEIFDDQFSVERPDGSNFTLKIRSTKLEDSAMYFCASSGGGGSYEQYFGPGTRLTVT.

The CDR3 DNA reads TGTGCCAGCAAACCGACAGGTACTAGCACAGATACGCAGTATTTT. Translating it yields CASKPTGTSTDTQYF. V usage is TRBV2 and J usage is TRBJ2-3, with D possibly TRBD1 on 6 matching bases. The V gene lost 7 bases and the J gene lost 0 bases, with 14 bases spanning the gap. This CDR3 spans 15 amino acids. Germline V CDR1 and CDR2: SNHLY, FYNNEI.

This clone has just a few counts. The V and J genes are TRBV18 and TRBJ1-1; the D is unclear. The CDR3 length is 12 residues. V lost 4 bases to trimming and J lost 0 bases, with 3 bases between them. Germline-derived CDR1 and CDR2 are KGHSH and LQKENI. The CDR3 region is CASSRMNTEAFF. As DNA, the CDR3 is TGTGCCAGCTCACGTATGAACACTGAAGCTTTCTTT.

The chain has TRBV30 and TRBJ2-7; tentatively, D is TRBD1 (6 bases). This CDR3 has 12 residues. The germline V and J ends were trimmed by 2 bases and 4 bases, with 9 bases remaining between them. Germline CDR1 is GTSNPN and CDR2 is SVGIG (reference sequence). This CDR3 is CAWSRTGYEQYF. CDR3 in DNA: TGTGCCTGGAGTCGTACAGGGTACGAGCAGTACTTC.

The V call is TRBV30, the J call TRBJ2-1, with 9 bases fitting TRBD1. The CDR3 is 13 amino acids. The J segment lost 16 bases and the V segment lost 0 bases, leaving 10 bases of the junction unmatched. CDR1 and CDR2 from the germline V gene are GTSNPN and SVGIG (reference sequence). The CDR3 DNA follows: TGTGCCTGGAGTGTGCAACCGGGACAGGGTATTTTCTTC. Translating gives CAWSVQPGQGIFF.

The chain combines TRBV7-8 with TRBJ1-2; 7 bases match TRBD1. This CDR3 is 14 amino acids long. Germline V lookup: CDR1 SGHVS, CDR2 FQNEAQ. With V trimmed by 0 bases and J by 8 bases, 6 bases remained unmatched. The CDR3 sequence is CASSLASVGGGYTF. CDR3 in DNA: TGTGCCAGCAGCTTAGCGTCGGTAGGGGGCGGCTACACCTTC.

This clone was detected a few times. This chain uses TRBV6-1 with TRBJ1-5; TRBD1 matches 8 bases. Germline CDR1 reads MNHNS; CDR2 reads SASEGT. With 10 bases clipped from V and 3 bases from J, the junction kept 5 bases outside the gene matches. This CDR3 contains 13 residues. The CDR3 bases are TGTGCCATGGGACAGGATTTCAATCAGCCCCAGCATTTT. Its translation is CAMGQDFNQPQHF.

The rearrangement links TRBV7-2 to TRBJ1-5; TRBD1 agrees at 9 bases. Trimming cost V 6 bases and J 3 bases; bases outside gene matches: 12. Germline loops: CDR1 SGHTA, CDR2 FQGNSA. The CDR3 spans 17 residues. Here the CDR3 DNA reads TGTGCCAGCAGTCTTAAACCGGGACAGGGAAACAATCAGCCCCAGCATTTT. This codes for CASSLKPGQGNNQPQHF.

This clone was detected once. V and J are TRBV19 and TRBJ2-7; D unresolved. The CDR3 length is 13 residues. Trimming took 4 bases from V and 0 from J, leaving 7 bases between them. Germline V lookup: CDR1 LNHDA, CDR2 SQIVND (reference sequence). The CDR3, as DNA: TGTGCCAGTAGTAAAGCCAACTCCTACGAGCAGTACTTC. Amino acids: CASSKANSYEQYF.

The rearrangement uses TRBV18 and TRBJ1-2, with 8 bases identical to TRBD1. V gave up 5 bases and J gave up 3 bases; unmatched junction bases: 11. The CDR3 covers 16 residues. Germline V gene lookup returns CDR1 KGHSH and CDR2 LQKENI. The CDR3 nucleotides read TGTGCCAGCTCAGCGGGCAGGGGGCGCTTAGACTATGGCTACACCTTC. It specifies CASSAGRGRLDYGYTF.

The chain combines TRBV28 with TRBJ1-1; D is ambiguous. Germline V CDR1 and CDR2: MDHEN, SYDVKM. The CDR3 totals 14 residues. The ends were cut back, 5 bases at V and 9 bases at J, with 19 bases in the middle. CDR3 protein: CASSLAGYSDQAFF. The DNA for the CDR3 is TGTGCCAGCAGTCTAGCGGGGTACAGTGACCAAGCTTTCTTT.

This chain uses TRBV9 with TRBJ2-3; 9 bases match TRBD2. Germline-derived CDR1 and CDR2 are SGDLS and YYNGEE. Trimming cost V 0 bases and J 6 bases; bases outside gene matches: 5. The CDR3 is 15 residues long. In nucleotides, the CDR3 is TGTGCCAGCAGCGTAGTAGCGGGAGAGGCTGATACGCAGTATTTT. Encoded protein: CASSVVAGEADTQYF.

This chain joins TRBV4-2 and TRBJ2-3; 8 bases line up with TRBD2. Germline V gene data show CDR1 as LGHNA and CDR2 as YNFKEQ. The J segment lost 4 bases and the V segment lost 4 bases, leaving 7 bases of the junction unmatched. The CDR3 loop spans 15 amino acids. The DNA of the CDR3 is TGTGCCAGCAGCCGAGCGGGAGAAGTAGCAGATACGCAGTATTTT. It is translated as CASSRAGEVADTQYF.